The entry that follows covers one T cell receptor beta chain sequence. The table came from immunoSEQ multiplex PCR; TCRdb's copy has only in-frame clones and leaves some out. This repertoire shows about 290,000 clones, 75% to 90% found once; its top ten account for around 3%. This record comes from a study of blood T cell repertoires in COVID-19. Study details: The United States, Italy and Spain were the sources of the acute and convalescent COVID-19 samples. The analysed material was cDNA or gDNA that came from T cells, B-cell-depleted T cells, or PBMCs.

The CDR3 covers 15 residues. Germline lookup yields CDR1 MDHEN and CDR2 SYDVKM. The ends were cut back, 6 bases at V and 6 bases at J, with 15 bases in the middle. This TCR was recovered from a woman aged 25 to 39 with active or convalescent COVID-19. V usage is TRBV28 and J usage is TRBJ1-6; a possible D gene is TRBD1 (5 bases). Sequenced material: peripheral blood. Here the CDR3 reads CASSRGGALNSPLHF. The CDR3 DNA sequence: TGTGCCAGCAGCCGGGGAGGGGCACTTAATTCACCCCTCCACTTT.